Following are 30 T cell receptor beta chains from one sample sequenced in a study of shared clonotypes between healthy human individuals. Sequenced by immunoSEQ multiplex PCR; TCRdb stores in-frame clones only, minus some. The data show approximately 2.1 million clones, over 90% seen once. Sequencing used naive CD4+ T cells from PBMCs. Subset: CD45RA+ positively selected. Source of these receptors: a young man in good health. Some clones in this sample may be carry-over from other donors' samples.

This chain joins TRBV27 and TRBJ1-2; 10 bases map to TRBD1. The CDR3 sequence is 14 residues long. Germline loops: CDR1 MNHEY, CDR2 SMNVEV (reference sequence). With 3 bases clipped from V and 2 bases from J, the junction kept 0 bases outside the gene matches. CDR3 sequence reads: CASSLGQGNYGYTF. For the CDR3, the DNA is TGTGCCAGCAGTTTGGGACAGGGGAACTATGGCTACACCTTC.

The gene calls are TRBV6-1 and TRBJ1-4; 8 nucleotides agree with TRBD1. V lost 6 bases and J lost 6; bases outside the gene matches: 6. CDR1 MNHNS and CDR2 SASEGT come from the germline V gene. The CDR3 is made up of 14 amino acids. The CDR3 spells CASRKQGGDEKLFF. The CDR3 nucleotides are TGTGCCAGCAGAAAACAGGGGGGAGATGAAAAACTGTTTTTT.

The genes are TRBV11-2 and TRBJ2-1, with TRBD2 matching 16 bases. CDR1 is SGHAT and CDR2 is FQNNGV in the germline V gene. The J segment lost 4 bases and the V segment lost 5 bases, leaving 11 bases of the junction unmatched. The CDR3 contains 19 residues. The CDR3 loop reads CASSRDPGTSGREYNEQFF. In DNA form, the CDR3 reads TGTGCCAGCAGCCGAGATCCCGGGACTAGCGGGAGGGAATACAATGAGCAGTTCTTC.

This clone was counted once. V usage is TRBV2 and J usage is TRBJ2-7; the match to TRBD2 covers 9 bases. The CDR3 spans 15 residues. Germline CDR1 reads SNHLY; CDR2 reads FYNNEI. V trimming: 6 bases; J trimming: 6 bases; junction bases outside the gene matches: 12. CDR3: CASSLSGSGQAEQYF. The CDR3 DNA sequence: TGTGCCAGCAGCCTTAGCGGGAGCGGGCAGGCCGAGCAGTACTTC.

This clone was recorded only once. This likely comes from a read error, as the CDR3 has no conserved phenylalanine or tryptophan at its end. The DNA is omitted, as the CDR3 cannot be located on it reliably, and the CDR3 follows TCRdb's listing. The chain combines TRBV18 with TRBJ2-7; the table assigns TRBD2, which was not confirmed against the DNA. Germline assignment: CDR1 KGHSH and CDR2 LQKENI. Including both end residues, the CDR3 is 13 amino acids long. The CDR3 region is CASSEFAQREKLP.

The V gene is TRBV7-2, the J gene TRBJ2-5; TRBD1 might be the D (6 bases). The CDR3 length is 15 residues. Germline CDR1 and CDR2: SGHTA and FQGNSA. Trimming cost V 1 base and J 5 bases, with 14 bases left between them. The CDR3 DNA follows: TGTGCCAGCAGCTTAGTAACAGGGCCGGGGGAGACCCAGTACTTC. Protein: CASSLVTGPGETQYF.

This sequence joins TRBV10-3 and TRBJ1-2, with D hard to call. Germline lookup yields CDR1 ENHRY and CDR2 SYGVKD. Trimming took 4 bases from V and 2 from J, leaving 11 bases between them. This CDR3 spans 14 amino acids. CDR3 residues: CAISASGGNYGYTF. The CDR3 DNA reads as TGTGCCATCAGTGCCTCTGGCGGAAACTATGGCTACACCTTC.

V gene TRBV9 combines with J gene TRBJ2-7; TRBD2 agrees at 9 bases. The CDR3 contains 16 residues. With 2 bases clipped from V and 3 bases from J, the junction kept 9 bases outside the gene matches. Germline V CDR1 and CDR2: SGDLS, YYNGEE. The CDR3: CASSVGTSPTNYEQYF. The DNA for the CDR3 is TGTGCCAGCAGCGTCGGGACTAGCCCAACCAACTACGAGCAGTACTTC.

V gene TRBV28 combines with J gene TRBJ2-7; D call uncertain. Germline values: CDR1 MDHEN, CDR2 SYDVKM. The V and J ends lost 2 bases and 12 bases respectively, with 14 bases between them. The CDR3 covers 12 residues. The CDR3 coding sequence is TGTGCCAGCAGTTTAAGGAAAGAGGCTCGGTACTTC. Translation gives CASSLRKEARYF. The variable domain in full, completed from reference TRBV28 and TRBJ2-7, reads DVKVTQSSRYLVKRTGEKVFLECVQDMDHENMFWYRQDPGLGLRLIYFSYDVKMKEKGDIPEGYSVSREKKERFSLILESASTNQTSMYLCASSLRKEARYFGPGTRLTVT.

This clone was detected ten times or more. Other DNA sequences in the same sample also yield this CDR3. The chain combines TRBV5-4 with TRBJ1-1, with D uncertain. Germline values: CDR1 SGHNT, CDR2 YYREEE (reference sequence). This CDR3 has 15 amino acids. Trimming removed 0 bases from V and 1 base from J, with 10 bases in between. The CDR3 loop is CASSLESGPNTEAFF. The CDR3 DNA follows: TGTGCCAGCAGCTTGGAGTCAGGACCGAACACTGAAGCTTTCTTT.

Details on this clone: Other nucleotide sequences from this sample produce the same CDR3. V and J are TRBV5-1 and TRBJ1-1; D might be TRBD1 (5 bases). Trimming removed 0 bases at V and 3 bases at J, with 9 bases between. Germline V CDR1 and CDR2: SGHRS, YFSETQ. This CDR3 comprises 14 residues. The CDR3 region is CASSLAPGDTEAFF. The CDR3 DNA is TGCGCCAGCAGCTTGGCGCCGGGGGACACTGAAGCTTTCTTT. Supplemented by reference TRBV5-1 and TRBJ1-1, the full variable domain reads KAGVTQTPRYLIKTRGQQVTLSCSPISGHRSVSWYQQTPGQGLQFLFEYFSETQRNKGNFPGRFSGRQFSNSRSEMNVSTLELGDSALYLCASSLAPGDTEAFFGQGTRLTVV.

V and J are TRBV27 and TRBJ2-2; D unclear. Per the germline V gene, CDR1 is MNHEY and CDR2 is SMNVEV (reference sequence). V dropped 5 bases and J dropped 2 bases, with 9 bases sitting between them. CDR3 length: 14 amino acids. CDR3 loop: CASSPWLNTGELFF. Written as DNA, the CDR3 is TGTGCCAGCAGTCCGTGGCTCAACACCGGGGAGCTGTTTTTT.

This clone was picked up one time. This CDR3 is also generated by other DNA sequences in the sample. J is TRBJ2-7 and V is TRBV28; the match to TRBD1 covers 7 bases. Germline V gene sequence: CDR1 MDHEN, CDR2 SYDVKM. The junction had 0 bases not matched to a gene; V was cut back by 1 base and J by 6 bases. The CDR3 is 12 residues long. The CDR3 region is CASSLSGGEQYF. The DNA of the CDR3 is TGTGCCAGCAGTTTATCAGGGGGCGAGCAGTACTTC.

V is TRBV14 and J is TRBJ2-7, with D tentatively TRBD1 or TRBD2 (5 bases each). The CDR3 is 14 amino acids. Trimming took off 0 bases at V and 3 bases at J, with 9 bases between the two ends. Per the germline V gene, CDR1 is SGHDN and CDR2 is FVKESK. In DNA form, the CDR3 reads TGTGCCAGCAGCCAAGAATGGGGGAGCTACGAGCAGTACTTC. Translation gives CASSQEWGSYEQYF.

V usage is TRBV5-4 and J usage is TRBJ2-2; D is ambiguous. Germline V gene lookup returns CDR1 SGHNT and CDR2 YYREEE (reference sequence). The CDR3 loop spans 14 amino acids. V gave up 4 bases and J gave up 6 bases, with 13 bases separating them. The CDR3 here is CASSTNLGPGELFF. In DNA, the CDR3 is TGTGCCAGCAGCACCAACCTAGGTCCCGGGGAGCTGTTTTTT.

V usage is TRBV4-3 and J usage is TRBJ1-3; the D gene is possibly TRBD1 (5 bases). From germline, CDR1 is LGHNA and CDR2 YSLEER. The CDR3 contains 15 residues. V lost 1 base and J 2 bases, leaving 9 bases between the germline ends. The CDR3 here is CASSQVYRTGNTIYF. The DNA for the CDR3 is TGCGCCAGCAGCCAAGTCTACAGGACTGGAAACACCATATATTTT.

J is TRBJ2-5 and V is TRBV6-5; D not certain. Germline CDR1 reads MNHEY; CDR2 reads SVGAGI. The CDR3 is made up of 15 amino acids. V was shortened by 1 base and J by 7 bases, with 16 bases between the two germline ends. CDR3 sequence reads: CASSYLPGPEGTQYF. Written as DNA, the CDR3 is TGTGCCAGCAGTTACTTGCCCGGCCCCGAAGGGACCCAGTACTTC.

In DNA, the CDR3 is TGTGCCAGCACGAGGGCACAGGGGGATCAGCCCCAGCATTTT. This sequence encodes CASTRAQGDQPQHF. The chain joins TRBV6-6 to TRBJ1-5; 8 nucleotides align to TRBD1. The germline V gene has CDR1 MNHNY and CDR2 SVGAGI (reference sequence). V was pared by 7 bases and J by 5 bases, with 7 bases of the junction left unmatched. The CDR3 is made up of 14 amino acids.

The table lists this clone with a count of one. The chain recombines TRBV7-2 with TRBJ2-7, with 8 bases that match TRBD2. After removal of 5 bases from V and 2 bases from J, the junction contained 8 bases not matched to a gene. This CDR3 has 15 residues. Germline CDR1 reads SGHTA; CDR2 reads FQGNSA. Written as DNA, the CDR3 is TGTGCCAGCAGCCTTCAGAGCGGGAGTACCTACGAGCAGTACTTC. Its translation is CASSLQSGSTYEQYF.

The chain is built from TRBV28 and TRBJ1-1, with a possible D match to TRBD1 (5 bases). CDR1 is MDHEN, CDR2 SYDVKM, per germline. Trimming removed 4 bases from V and 3 bases from J, with 18 bases in between. The CDR3 covers 16 residues. The CDR3 DNA follows: TGTGCCAGCAGTTGGGCCGGGAAACAGGTGGACACTGAAGCTTTCTTT. This sequence encodes CASSWAGKQVDTEAFF.

J is TRBJ1-5 and V is TRBV7-2; 10 bases match TRBD1. Trimming took 5 bases from V and 7 from J; bases not matched to a gene: 5. Germline-derived CDR1 and CDR2 are SGHTA and FQGNSA. CDR3 length: 14 residues. This CDR3 reads CASSLDRGYQPQHF. The CDR3 DNA follows: TGTGCCAGCAGCCTGGACAGGGGGTACCAGCCCCAGCATTTT. The entire variable domain, with the rest obtained from reference TRBV7-2 and TRBJ1-5, is as follows: GAGVSQSPSNKVTEKGKDVELRCDPISGHTALYWYRQSLGQGLEFLIYFQGNSAPDKSGLPSDRFSAERTGGSVSTLTIQRTQQEDSAVYLCASSLDRGYQPQHFGDGTRLSIL.

V is TRBV30 and J is TRBJ2-3; weak D call: TRBD1 (5 bases). V lost 0 bases to trimming and J lost 3 bases, with 10 bases between them. This CDR3 spans 14 amino acids. Germline loops: CDR1 GTSNPN, CDR2 SVGIG (reference sequence). The CDR3 region has the DNA TGTGCCTGGAGTGTAGGCGCAGGGACAGATACGCAGTATTTT. Translated: CAWSVGAGTDTQYF.

The rearrangement joins TRBV28 to TRBJ1-2; 9 bases are a match to TRBD1. Looked up from germline, CDR1 is MDHEN and CDR2 is SYDVKM. J lost 7 bases, V lost 1 base, and 7 bases had no gene match. The CDR3 totals 15 residues. The CDR3 here is CASSLSRDRAAGYTF. The DNA for the CDR3 is TGTGCCAGCAGTTTATCCCGGGACAGGGCGGCTGGCTACACCTTC.

The chain joins TRBV5-5 to TRBJ2-4; tentative D call: TRBD2 (5 bases). Trimming cost V 4 bases and J 15 bases, with 20 bases left between them. This CDR3 has 13 residues. In germline, CDR1 is SGHKS, CDR2 YYEKEE (reference sequence). The CDR3 nucleotides are TGTGCCAGCAGCCCTGGGAGAGGGTACCCTCGGTACTTC. This sequence encodes CASSPGRGYPRYF.

This chain uses TRBV28 with TRBJ2-7; 13 nucleotides match TRBD2. Germline V gene sequence: CDR1 MDHEN, CDR2 SYDVKM. The junction had 5 bases not matched to a gene; V was cut back by 2 bases and J by 1 base. The CDR3 runs 17 residues. The CDR3 DNA sequence: TGTGCCAGCAGTTTAAGGACTAGCGGGAGACTTTCCTACGAGCAGTACTTC. Encoded protein: CASSLRTSGRLSYEQYF.

CDR3 amino acids: CAISESLQGNQPQHF. The CDR3 DNA is TGTGCCATCAGTGAGTCATTACAGGGGAATCAGCCCCAGCATTTT. The V gene is TRBV10-3, the J gene TRBJ1-5; 7 nucleotides align to TRBD1. Germline CDR1 and CDR2: ENHRY and SYGVKD. The CDR3 extends over 15 amino acids. V was pared by 0 bases and J by 4 bases, with 3 bases of the junction left unmatched.

This clone appeared a few times. The rearrangement links TRBV2 to TRBJ1-1, with 8 bases fitting TRBD1. The junction had 5 bases not matched to a gene; V was cut back by 6 bases and J by 2 bases. From germline, CDR1 is SNHLY and CDR2 FYNNEI. CDR3 size: 14 residues. The DNA of the CDR3 is TGTGCCAGCAGAGCGACAGGGGCTAACACTGAAGCTTTCTTT. This sequence encodes CASRATGANTEAFF.

The chain has TRBV6-6 and TRBJ2-2; TRBD2 matches 9 bases. Trimming took 2 bases from V and 8 from J; bases not matched to a gene: 9. The CDR3 is 16 amino acids. Looked up from germline, CDR1 is MNHNY and CDR2 is SVGAGI (reference sequence). This CDR3 is CASSYRPSGIAGELFF. The CDR3 nucleotides read TGTGCCAGCAGTTACAGGCCTAGCGGGATAGCTGGGGAGCTGTTTTTT.

The CDR3 region is CARGDRTTTNEKLFF. Here the CDR3 DNA reads TGTGCCAGGGGGGACAGGACCACCACTAATGAAAAACTGTTTTTT. This rearrangement joins TRBV2 to TRBJ1-4; 8 bases match TRBD1. Germline V gene data show CDR1 as SNHLY and CDR2 as FYNNEI. CDR3 size: 15 residues. Trimming cost V 9 bases and J 2 bases; bases outside gene matches: 8. The whole variable domain, filled in from reference TRBV2 and TRBJ1-4, reads EPEVTQTPSHQVTQMGQEVILRCVPISNHLYFYWYRQILGQKVEFLVSFYNNEISEKSEIFDDQFSVERPDGSNFTLKIRSTKLEDSAMYFCARGDRTTTNEKLFFGSGTQLSVL.

The rearrangement joins TRBV6-1 to TRBJ2-1; TRBD1 might be the D (5 bases). The germline CDR1 and CDR2 sequences are MNHNS and SASEGT. Trimming removed 6 bases from V and 5 bases from J, with 14 bases in between. The CDR3 has 14 amino acids. CDR3 sequence reads: CASRPLDKDNEQFF. The CDR3 DNA sequence: TGTGCCAGCAGGCCTCTGGACAAAGACAATGAGCAGTTCTTC.